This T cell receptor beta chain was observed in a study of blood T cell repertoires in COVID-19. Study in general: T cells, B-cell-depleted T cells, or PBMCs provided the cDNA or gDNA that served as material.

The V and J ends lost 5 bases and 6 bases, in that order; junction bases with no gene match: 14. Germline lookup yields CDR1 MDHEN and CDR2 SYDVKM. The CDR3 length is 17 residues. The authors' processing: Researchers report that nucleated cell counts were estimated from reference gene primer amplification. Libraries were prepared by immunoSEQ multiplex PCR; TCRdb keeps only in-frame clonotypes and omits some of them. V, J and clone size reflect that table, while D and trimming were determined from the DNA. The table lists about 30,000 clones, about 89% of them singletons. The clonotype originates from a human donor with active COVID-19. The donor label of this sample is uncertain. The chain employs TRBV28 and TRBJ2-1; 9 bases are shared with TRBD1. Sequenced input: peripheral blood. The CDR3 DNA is TGTGCCAGCAGTCTTACACCCGGGACAGGGTTGTTCAATGAGCAGTTCTTC. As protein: CASSLTPGTGLFNEQFF.